The 18 T cell receptor beta chains in this list originate from one sample, sequenced in a study of Graves' ophthalmopathy and Graves' hyperthyroidism. From RNA, the CDR3 regions of TCR beta chains were amplified and sequenced. First-round RT-PCR relied on HTBI primers, and a second-round multiplex PCR came next. In TCRdb, the multiplex PCR reads were re-called with MiXCR into one record per CDR3 protein. The table lists 600,000 to 650,000 distinct CDR3 sequences, about a fifth of them singletons. Source material: peripheral blood. These receptors were collected from a young woman with stable Graves' hyperthyroidism. Some clones in this sample may be carry-over from other donors' samples.

In its sample, this clonotype was seen many times. The chain carries TRBV12-3 or TRBV12-4 and TRBJ2-7; 8 positions agree with TRBD2. V lost 3 bases, J lost 4 bases, and 8 bases stayed unmatched. The CDR3 has 15 residues. In nucleotides, the CDR3 is TGTGCCAGCAGTTTGAGCGGGGGCAGGAGTTACGAGCAGTACTTC. This sequence encodes CASSLSGGRSYEQYF.

This clonotype occurred many times. Compared with germline, one end of the junction differs, possibly owing to a read error. The genes are TRBV5-1 and TRBJ2-7; TRBD1 matches 9 bases. The CDR3 contains 16 residues. The germline V gene encodes CDR1 SGHRS and CDR2 YFSETQ. CDR3 sequence reads: CTSSLGLDRGVYEQYF. Here the CDR3 DNA reads TGCACCAGCAGCTTGGGCCTGGACAGGGGAGTCTACGAGCAGTACTTC.

In regard to this clonotype: The final CDR3 position lacks the conserved phenylalanine or tryptophan, pointing to a likely read error. The DNA is omitted, as the CDR3 cannot be located on it reliably, and the CDR3 follows TCRdb's listing. This chain links TRBV4-1 with TRBJ1-6. Both ends counted, the CDR3 spans 9 residues. From germline, CDR1 is MGHRA and CDR2 YSYEKL. The CDR3 is CASSQEWAS.

Ten or more counts support this clonotype. The V call is TRBV11-2, the J call TRBJ2-7, with TRBD2 identical over 10 bases. Germline CDR1 is SGHAT and CDR2 is FQNNGV. CDR3 length equals 16 residues. V shed 2 bases and J 3 bases; nucleotides not matched to a gene: 7. The CDR3 spells CASSLNPSGSSYEQYF. The CDR3 DNA sequence: TGTGCCAGCAGCTTAAATCCTAGCGGGAGCAGCTACGAGCAGTACTTC.

The rearrangement links TRBV6-1 to TRBJ1-4; D uncertain. Germline V lookup: CDR1 MNHNS, CDR2 SASEGT. The CDR3 spans 13 residues. V was clipped by 6 bases and J by 5 bases, with 10 bases between them. CDR3 region: CASSDTFNEKLFF. The CDR3 DNA reads as TGTGCCAGCAGCGACACCTTCAATGAAAAACTGTTTTTT.

The chain is built from TRBV4-1 and TRBJ2-7, with 7 bases matching TRBD1. With V trimmed by 4 bases and J by 3 bases, 9 bases remained unmatched. The CDR3 runs to 15 residues. The V gene's germline CDR1 is MGHRA and CDR2 YSYEKL. CDR3: CASSRFWDRNYEQYF. The CDR3, as DNA: TGCGCCAGCAGCCGCTTTTGGGACAGAAACTACGAGCAGTACTTC.

On this clonotype: This may be a read error, as it is one base from a much larger clone. The chain employs TRBV29-1 and TRBJ1-1; no clear D gene. In germline, CDR1 is SQVTM, CDR2 ANQGSEA. V was trimmed by 5 bases and J by 5 bases, leaving 12 bases between them. The CDR3 is made up of 12 amino acids. This CDR3 reads CSVPGQKTEAFF. CDR3 nucleotide sequence: TGCAGCGTTCCGGGCCAAAAGACTGAAGCTTTCTTT.

This clonotype came up many times. The rearrangement joins TRBV20-1 to TRBJ2-2, with D tentatively TRBD2 (6 bases). V was pared by 3 bases and J by 1 base, with 15 bases between. From germline, CDR1 is DFQATT and CDR2 SNEGSKA (reference sequence). The CDR3 totals 16 residues. The CDR3 DNA reads TGCAGTGCTAGGGCCCCGGGACTCTTGAACACCGGGGAGCTGTTTTTT. Its protein product is CSARAPGLLNTGELFF.

As for this clonotype: This could be a read error, since a much larger clone is one nucleotide away. Since the CDR3 does not end with the conserved phenylalanine or tryptophan, this likely comes from a read error. The chain recombines TRBV20-1 with TRBJ1-2; D uncertain. Trimming took off 1 base at V and 4 bases at J, with 7 bases between the two ends. The CDR3 has 12 amino acids. Germline lookup yields CDR1 DFQATT and CDR2 SNEGSKA (reference sequence). CDR3 loop: CSARGSGYGYTY. CDR3 coding DNA: TGCAGTGCTAGAGGGTCGGGCTATGGCTACACCTAC.

The rearrangement links TRBV20-1 to TRBJ2-5, with D perhaps being TRBD1 or TRBD2 (6 bases each). Germline V gene sequence: CDR1 DFQATT, CDR2 SNEGSKA (reference sequence). The CDR3 is 17 amino acids. V lost 3 bases and J lost 1, with 21 bases in between. CDR3 DNA sequence: TGCAGTGCTAGTACCGGCGTTAGTGGAGGGGGCCAAGAGACCCAGTACTTC. Amino acids: CSASTGVSGGGQETQYF.

This clonotype was found many times. This chain connects TRBV2 to TRBJ2-5; 9 nucleotides align to TRBD2. Germline CDR1 SNHLY, CDR2 FYNNEI. V gave up 8 bases and J gave up 3 bases; unmatched junction bases: 7. CDR3 size: 14 residues. In nucleotides, the CDR3 is TGTGCCAGCTGGGCGGGGGGGCCTGAAGAGACCCAGTACTTC. Translated: CASWAGGPEETQYF.

The chain recombines TRBV25-1 with TRBJ1-1; D is perhaps TRBD1 (6 bases). V was trimmed by 6 bases and J by 2 bases, leaving 19 bases between them. In germline, CDR1 is MGHDK, CDR2 SYGVNS. The CDR3 extends over 16 amino acids. CDR3 sequence (DNA): TGTGCCAGCAGCGCCCCGCTGGGGGCGGGTAACACTGAAGCTTTCTTT. It is translated as CASSAPLGAGNTEAFF.

This clonotype was picked up many times. The chain is built from TRBV2 and TRBJ1-2; D not certain. The ends were cut back, 6 bases at V and 4 bases at J, with 18 bases in the middle. This CDR3 comprises 15 residues. In germline, CDR1 is SNHLY, CDR2 FYNNEI. The CDR3, as DNA: TGTGCCAGCAGCGAGAACGCGGACGGGCCCTATGGCTACACCTTC. As protein: CASSENADGPYGYTF.

In this sample, this clonotype turned up many times. The chain joins TRBV5-1 to TRBJ2-5, with 15 bases that match TRBD2. The J segment lost 5 bases and the V segment lost 5 bases, leaving 4 bases of the junction unmatched. CDR1 is SGHRS, CDR2 YFSETQ, per germline. The CDR3 loop spans 15 amino acids. The CDR3 sequence is CASRGLAGGTETQYF. The CDR3 DNA is TGCGCCAGCAGAGGACTAGCGGGGGGGACGGAGACCCAGTACTTC.

At least ten counts were recorded for this clonotype. The CDR3 spells CASSAGAGGGYTF. The DNA of the CDR3 is TGTGCCAGCAGCGCCGGGGCAGGGGGCGGCTACACCTTC. The J gene is TRBJ1-2, the V gene TRBV7-2; the match to TRBD1 covers 8 bases. Germline loops: CDR1 SGHTA, CDR2 FQGNSA. The CDR3 extends over 13 amino acids. V dropped 5 bases and J dropped 8; count of bases not matched to a gene: 7.

This clonotype was detected many times. V and J are TRBV27 and TRBJ2-7; D call uncertain. Trimming removed 3 bases at V and 4 bases at J, with 13 bases between. CDR1 and CDR2 (germline): MNHEY, SMNVEV (reference sequence). The CDR3 extends over 14 amino acids. This chain's CDR3 is CASSFGDSVYEQYF. DNA for the CDR3: TGTGCCAGCAGTTTCGGAGACTCAGTTTACGAGCAGTACTTC.

This clonotype was seen at least ten times. The chain recombines TRBV11-2 with TRBJ2-2; D ambiguous. The CDR3 sequence is 13 residues long. Germline CDR1 SGHAT, CDR2 FQNNGV. Trimming pared 1 base from V and 6 bases from J, leaving 6 bases between. CDR3 nucleotide sequence: TGTGCCAGCAGCTTAGTCATGCCCGGGGAGCTGTTTTTT. Its protein product is CASSLVMPGELFF.

As regards this clonotype: This may be a read error, as it is one base from a much larger clone. The chain combines TRBV6-5 with TRBJ1-5; weak D call: TRBD1 (6 bases). Germline-derived CDR1 and CDR2 are MNHEY and SVGAGI. The germline V and J ends were trimmed by 4 bases and 6 bases, with 13 bases remaining between them. This CDR3 has 14 residues. The CDR3 sequence: CASSLWGAGQPQHF. The DNA of the CDR3 is TGTGCCAGCAGTTTATGGGGGGCCGGTCAGCCCCAGCATTTT.